A single sample is the source of the 5 T cell receptor beta chains below, sequenced in a study of beta chain features in type 1 diabetes. Regarding the study as a whole: Shortening of TCRB CDR3s, moderate but significant, appeared in all four CD4+ subsets of Type 1 diabetes patients.

Expressed TCRB transcripts were sequenced, since all the RNA that had been isolated was reverse transcribed. Only in-frame clones appear in the TCRdb table, and some are missing; sequencing was by immunoSEQ multiplex PCR. The sample includes hundreds of thousands of clones, around an eighth of them seen just once. Their cognate antigens are unknown. Sequencing was performed on naive CD4+ T cells from blood. All receptors derive from a man between 18 and 29 years old with type 1 diabetes.

In its sample, this clone was seen a few times. This sequence joins TRBV4-1 and TRBJ1-5, with D possibly matching TRBD1 (5 bases). Germline V gene lookup returns CDR1 MGHRA and CDR2 YSYEKL. Trimming took 2 bases from V and 2 from J, leaving 7 bases between them. The CDR3 is 14 amino acids. The CDR3, as DNA: TGCGCCAGCAGCCAAATCAGGGGCAATCAGCCCCAGCATTTT. Amino acid sequence: CASSQIRGNQPQHF.

The chain has TRBV7-9 and TRBJ1-5; D is uncertain. Trimming removed 5 bases at V and 6 bases at J, with 14 bases between. CDR3 length: 14 residues. The germline CDR1 and CDR2 sequences are SEHNR and FQNEAQ (reference sequence). As DNA, the CDR3 is TGTGCCAGCAGCCTATCTGATGTGAGTCAGCCCCAGCATTTT. Translating gives CASSLSDVSQPQHF.

This clone was seen only a few times. The chain links TRBV28 to TRBJ2-1; tentative D call: TRBD2 (6 bases). This CDR3 comprises 15 residues. Trimming shortened V by 6 bases and J by 3 bases, and 15 bases separated the two germline ends. The germline V gene encodes CDR1 MDHEN and CDR2 SYDVKM. This chain's CDR3 is CASSPSGLLYNEQFF. As DNA, the CDR3 is TGTGCCAGCAGCCCATCGGGACTTCTCTACAATGAGCAGTTCTTC. Complete variable domain (other parts from reference TRBV28 and TRBJ2-1): DVKVTQSSRYLVKRTGEKVFLECVQDMDHENMFWYRQDPGLGLRLIYFSYDVKMKEKGDIPEGYSVSREKKERFSLILESASTNQTSMYLCASSPSGLLYNEQFFGPGTRLTVL.

The chain recombines TRBV5-1 with TRBJ1-1; D gene ambiguous. V was clipped by 0 bases and J by 3 bases, with 12 bases between them. The length of the CDR3 is 15 residues. CDR1 and CDR2 from the germline V gene are SGHRS and YFSETQ. CDR3 coding DNA: TGCGCCAGCAGCTTGGTAGGGCTGGAGGACACTGAAGCTTTCTTT. Residues: CASSLVGLEDTEAFF.

The table lists this clone with a few counts. The genes are TRBV6-4 and TRBJ2-2; tentative D call: TRBD1 (5 bases). V was shortened by 8 bases and J by 1 base, with 11 bases between the two germline ends. Germline values: CDR1 MRHNA, CDR2 SNTAGT. The CDR3 is made up of 14 amino acids. The CDR3 coding sequence is TGTGCCAGCGCGCTTACAGGGAACACCGGGGAGCTGTTTTTT. Protein: CASALTGNTGELFF.